This entry lists 9 T cell receptor beta chains sequenced from one sample in a study of cytomegalovirus exposure and HLA in healthy donors. Clones were sequenced by immunoSEQ multiplex PCR, and TCRdb holds only the in-frame ones, with some missing. In the table there are approximately 60,000 clones, 80% to 95% of which are singletons. Sequenced input: PBMCs. Receptor source: a man between 18 and 29 years old in good health and CMV-seronegative.

For the CDR3, the DNA is TGTGCCAGCTCTCCCGGACAGTCTAGCAATCAGCCCCAGCATTTT. Translated: CASSPGQSSNQPQHF. The V and J genes are TRBV18 and TRBJ1-5, with D possibly being TRBD1 (6 bases). Trimming removed 6 bases from V and 0 bases from J, with 12 bases in between. Germline V gene lookup returns CDR1 KGHSH and CDR2 LQKENI. This CDR3 has 15 residues.

The chain is built from TRBV5-1 and TRBJ2-5; TRBD1 is a possible D gene (5 bases). CDR3 size: 14 residues. Germline V gives CDR1 SGHRS, CDR2 YFSETQ. The V gene lost 0 bases and the J gene lost 4 bases, with 10 bases spanning the gap. The CDR3 sequence is CASSLGQLRETQYF. The DNA of the CDR3 is TGCGCCAGCAGCTTGGGACAGCTCCGAGAGACCCAGTACTTC.

This clone was seen a single time. This chain links TRBV6-5 with TRBJ1-1; D possibly corresponds to TRBD1 (6 bases). Germline V gene data show CDR1 as MNHEY and CDR2 as SVGAGI. V lost 8 bases to trimming and J lost 0 bases, with 13 bases between them. The CDR3 spans 14 residues. The CDR3 here is CASRGAYMNTEAFF. The CDR3 region has the DNA TGTGCCAGCCGGGGGGCTTACATGAACACTGAAGCTTTCTTT.

The chain employs TRBV16 and TRBJ2-2; the D gene is possibly TRBD1 (5 bases). The CDR3 runs 13 residues. Trimming removed 2 bases at V and 6 bases at J, with 7 bases between. Germline V gene lookup returns CDR1 KGHSY and CDR2 FQNENV. The CDR3 reads CASSQLGAGELFF. The CDR3 nucleotides are TGTGCCAGCAGCCAACTAGGGGCCGGGGAGCTGTTTTTT.

The rearrangement joins TRBV9 to TRBJ2-5; 8 bases line up with TRBD1. The CDR3 consists of 15 residues. Germline values: CDR1 SGDLS, CDR2 YYNGEE. J gave up 4 bases and V 4 bases, and 9 bases lay outside the gene matches. The CDR3 nucleotides are TGTGCCAGCAGCCTCCTCGGGGGACAGGCAGAGACCCAGTACTTC. Translation gives CASSLLGGQAETQYF.

The V gene is TRBV27, the J gene TRBJ2-2, with D possibly TRBD1 on 5 matching bases. Trimming took off 11 bases at V and 2 bases at J, with 24 bases between the two ends. From germline, CDR1 is MNHEY and CDR2 SMNVEV (reference sequence). CDR3 length: 17 amino acids. CDR3 sequence: CAYFPPTRVRNTGELFF. CDR3 sequence (DNA): TGTGCCTACTTTCCCCCCACCAGGGTAAGAAACACCGGGGAGCTGTTTTTT.

The gene calls are TRBV5-1 and TRBJ1-2; possibly TRBD1 for D (5 bases). The CDR3 loop spans 15 amino acids. The V gene's germline CDR1 is SGHRS and CDR2 YFSETQ. The ends were cut back, 5 bases at V and 5 bases at J, with 19 bases in the middle. For the CDR3, the DNA is TGCGCCAGCAGTGGGGAAGCCGGGACTTATTATGGCTACACCTTC. Amino acid sequence: CASSGEAGTYYGYTF. The whole variable domain, remainder taken from reference TRBV5-1 and TRBJ1-2, is KAGVTQTPRYLIKTRGQQVTLSCSPISGHRSVSWYQQTPGQGLQFLFEYFSETQRNKGNFPGRFSGRQFSNSRSEMNVSTLELGDSALYLCASSGEAGTYYGYTFGSGTRLTVV.

The rearrangement links TRBV5-1 to TRBJ2-6; 11 bases are a match to TRBD2. Trimming took 3 bases from V and 0 from J; bases not matched to a gene: 5. The CDR3 is 18 residues long. Germline CDR1 SGHRS, CDR2 YFSETQ. The CDR3 coding sequence is TGCGCCAGCAGCTCCGTAGGACTAGCGGGCTCTGGGGCCAACGTCCTGACTTTC. Its translation: CASSSVGLAGSGANVLTF.

This rearrangement joins TRBV28 to TRBJ1-2; TRBD1 is a possible D gene (5 bases). CDR3 length: 15 amino acids. The V gene's germline CDR1 is MDHEN and CDR2 SYDVKM. Trimming pared 8 bases from V and 1 base from J, leaving 17 bases between. CDR3 coding DNA: TGTGCCAGCCGATCCCCGGGGGGGGGTAACTATGGCTACACCTTC. Translated: CASRSPGGGNYGYTF.